The source of this T cell receptor beta chain is a study of blood T cell repertoires in COVID-19. Categorization into cohorts depended on clinical history that participants reported. Data came from immunoSEQ multiplex PCR; TCRdb stores just in-frame clones and leaves some out. The sample lists 220,000 or so clones, 85% to 90% seen once, with 3% to 3.5% in the top ten. V was trimmed by 2 bases and J by 0 bases, leaving 9 bases between them. Germline V gene sequence: CDR1 SGHRS, CDR2 YFSETQ. The length of the CDR3 is 15 residues. The source of this sequence is a woman between 18 and 29 years old in a cohort exposed to, infected with or recovered from COVID-19 (not recorded which). The sample comprised PBMCs or T cells enriched from blood (not recorded which). The V call is TRBV5-1, the J call TRBJ2-1, with D possibly TRBD2 on 5 matching bases. The CDR3 DNA reads TGCGCCAGCAGCTTTAGTACTAGCTCCTACAATGAGCAGTTCTTC. Its protein product is CASSFSTSSYNEQFF.